The next 3 T cell receptor beta chains were all read from a single sample in a study of T-cell memory formation after mild COVID-19. TCRdb passed the 5' RACE reads through MiXCR, listing each CDR3 protein once. Here the sample spans 450,000 to 700,000 distinct CDR3 sequences, around 17% being singletons. The sample consisted of PBMCs or a T cell subset sorted from them (not recorded which). The receptors derive from an adult woman who had mild COVID-19 (a few samples of this study predate the infection). Cell type and time point are not known.

V gene TRBV7-6 combines with J gene TRBJ2-2; no clear D gene. Trimming shortened V by 1 base and J by 5 bases, and 11 bases separated the two germline ends. Germline V CDR1 and CDR2: SGHVS, FNYEAQ. The CDR3 runs 15 residues. The CDR3 nucleotides read TGTGCCAGCAGCTTAGTCGTCTCGAGTACCGGGGAGCTGTTTTTT. This sequence encodes CASSLVVSSTGELFF.

This clonotype was seen a few times. One junction end does not reproduce the germline sequence, and a read error may be involved. The V gene is TRBV6-6, the J gene TRBJ2-1; no clear D gene. The CDR3 extends over 12 amino acids. From germline, CDR1 is MNHNY and CDR2 SVGAGI (reference sequence). CDR3 protein: CASSPIQSSPTF. The CDR3 region has the DNA TGTGCCAGCAGTCCCATACAGAGCTCTCCCACCTTC.

In its sample, this clonotype was seen a few times. This sequence joins TRBV7-9 and TRBJ1-1; 7 bases agree with TRBD1. V lost 4 bases, J lost 0 bases, and 11 bases stayed unmatched. Germline CDR1 is SEHNR and CDR2 is FQNEAQ (reference sequence). The length of the CDR3 is 17 residues. DNA for the CDR3: TGTGCCAGCAGCTCCCCCATGACAGGGATCATGAACACTGAAGCTTTCTTT. Translated, it gives CASSSPMTGIMNTEAFF. Using reference TRBV7-9 and TRBJ1-1 for the parts outside the CDR3, the full variable domain is DTGVSQNPRHKITKRGQNVTFRCDPISEHNRLYWYRQTLGQGPEFLTYFQNEAQLEKSRLLSDRFSAERPKGSFSTLEIQRTEQGDSAMYLCASSSPMTGIMNTEAFFGQGTRLTVV.